These T cell receptor beta chains were read from a single sample in a study of shared clonotypes between healthy human individuals. Libraries were prepared by immunoSEQ multiplex PCR; TCRdb keeps only in-frame clonotypes and omits some of them. The top ten clones hold 0.89% of a sample with some 1.1 million clones, around three quarters of them seen once. Material: memory CD4+ T cells from PBMCs. These TCRs come from a young man in good health. Some clones in this sample may be carry-over from other donors' samples. CDR3s include the opening cysteine and the closing phenylalanine or tryptophan. The order of the fields is clone size, D gene, J gene, V gene, CDR3 DNA, CDR3 protein. D genes are given only for firm matches. Clone size is not always given. Where it is, it says once, few, many or a class for expanded clones.

clone size: NA
D gene: NA
J gene: TRBJ2-7
V gene: TRBV15
CDR3 DNA: TGTGCCACCAGCAGAGAGAGGGAAGGGGGCTACGAGCAGTACTTC
CDR3 protein: CATSREREGGYEQYF

clone size: NA
D gene: TRBD1
J gene: TRBJ1-1
V gene: TRBV29-1
CDR3 DNA: TGCAGCGCCAAAGGCCCGGACAGGGGGCTTTACACTGAAGCTTTCTTT
CDR3 protein: CSAKGPDRGLYTEAFF

clone size: NA
D gene: NA
J gene: TRBJ1-1
V gene: TRBV6-5
CDR3 DNA: TGTGCCAGCAGGCTGACATGGAACACTGAAGCTTTCTTT
CDR3 protein: CASRLTWNTEAFF

clone size: NA
D gene: TRBD2
J gene: TRBJ2-1
V gene: TRBV2
CDR3 DNA: TGTGCCAGACTAGCGGACTCCTACAATGAGCAGTTCTTC
CDR3 protein: CARLADSYNEQFF

clone size: NA
D gene: NA
J gene: TRBJ2-4
V gene: TRBV5-6
CDR3 DNA: TGTGCCAGCAGCTTGGCAGGGGTGGAAAACATTCAGTACTTC
CDR3 protein: CASSLAGVENIQYF

clone size: few
D gene: TRBD1
J gene: TRBJ1-1
V gene: TRBV6-1
CDR3 DNA: TGTGCCAGCAGTGAAGCCTGGGACAGACCGAACACTGAAGCTTTCTTT
CDR3 protein: CASSEAWDRPNTEAFF

clone size: NA
D gene: TRBD1
J gene: TRBJ1-1
V gene: TRBV30
CDR3 DNA: TGTGCCTGGAGTAACCGGGACAGGGGCCGGGGGATGAACACTGAAGCTTTCTTT
CDR3 protein: CAWSNRDRGRGMNTEAFF

clone size: NA
D gene: TRBD1
J gene: TRBJ2-5
V gene: TRBV5-1
CDR3 DNA: TGCGCCAGCAGCTCCATTCCGACAGGGGGCGGGGAGACCCAGTACTTC
CDR3 protein: CASSSIPTGGGETQYF

clone size: NA
D gene: TRBD1
J gene: TRBJ2-7
V gene: TRBV28
CDR3 DNA: TGTGCCAGCAACACACAGGGGAACGAGCAGTACTTC
CDR3 protein: CASNTQGNEQYF

clone size: NA
D gene: NA
J gene: TRBJ2-1
V gene: TRBV7-2
CDR3 DNA: TGTGCCAGCAGCTTAGTCCCGGTGATGGGGCAGTTCTTC
CDR3 protein: CASSLVPVMGQFF

clone size: few
D gene: TRBD1
J gene: TRBJ1-1
V gene: TRBV27
CDR3 DNA: TGTGCCAGCCAGGACAGGGGGAACACTGAAGCTTTCTTT
CDR3 protein: CASQDRGNTEAFF

clone size: NA
D gene: NA
J gene: TRBJ2-1
V gene: TRBV27
CDR3 DNA: TGTGCCAGCAGGGCCCGTGGGGGAGTTCTGTACTACAATGAGCAGTTCTTC
CDR3 protein: CASRARGGVLYYNEQFF

clone size: NA
D gene: NA
J gene: TRBJ2-2
V gene: TRBV5-1
CDR3 DNA: TGCGCCAGCAGTGAAGGGGCCAACACCGGGGAGCTGTTTTTT
CDR3 protein: CASSEGANTGELFF

clone size: NA
D gene: TRBD1
J gene: TRBJ1-5
V gene: TRBV28
CDR3 DNA: TGTGCCAGCTCAATTGGGACAGCCGGATCCAATCAGCCCCAGCATTTT
CDR3 protein: CASSIGTAGSNQPQHF

clone size: NA
D gene: TRBD1
J gene: TRBJ2-1
V gene: TRBV2
CDR3 DNA: TGTGCCAGCAGTCGACAGGGCGCCTACAATGAGCAGTTCTTC
CDR3 protein: CASSRQGAYNEQFF

clone size: NA
D gene: TRBD2
J gene: TRBJ2-1
V gene: TRBV4-2
CDR3 DNA: TGTGCCAGCAGCCAAGAACTAGCGGGAGGGGGCTCCTACAATGAGCAGTTCTTC
CDR3 protein: CASSQELAGGGSYNEQFF

clone size: NA
D gene: NA
J gene: TRBJ1-4
V gene: TRBV19
CDR3 DNA: TGTGCCAGTAGTACTCAAGCAACTAATGAAAAACTGTTTTTT
CDR3 protein: CASSTQATNEKLFF

clone size: NA
D gene: TRBD1
J gene: TRBJ1-5
V gene: TRBV2
CDR3 DNA: TGTGCCAGCGTGGGACAGGGCGGCAATCAGCCCCAGCATTTT
CDR3 protein: CASVGQGGNQPQHF

clone size: NA
D gene: NA
J gene: TRBJ1-2
V gene: TRBV7-2
CDR3 DNA: TGTGCCAGCGGAGCAGGGTATGGCTACACCTTC
CDR3 protein: CASGAGYGYTF

clone size: NA
D gene: NA
J gene: TRBJ2-2
V gene: TRBV19
CDR3 DNA: TGTGCCAGTAGACGGAAAGTATCCCCGGGAGCGACGGGGGAGCTGTTTTTT
CDR3 protein: CASRRKVSPGATGELFF

clone size: NA
D gene: NA
J gene: TRBJ1-4
V gene: TRBV9
CDR3 DNA: TGTGCCAGCAGCGTAGTGGGACGAGGTGAAAAACTGTTTTTT
CDR3 protein: CASSVVGRGEKLFF

clone size: NA
D gene: NA
J gene: TRBJ2-1
V gene: TRBV5-1
CDR3 DNA: TGCGCCAGCAGCTGGGGCGGGATCAGATCGGGTGAGCAGTTCTTC
CDR3 protein: CASSWGGIRSGEQFF

clone size: NA
D gene: NA
J gene: TRBJ1-4
V gene: TRBV7-2
CDR3 DNA: TGTGCCAGCAGCTTAGAGGGAGCAGGGGCTTCGGTGAAACTGTTTTTT
CDR3 protein: CASSLEGAGASVKLFF

clone size: NA
D gene: NA
J gene: TRBJ1-1
V gene: TRBV19
CDR3 DNA: TGTGCCAGTAGTATAGGGGGCAACACTGAAGCTTTCTTT
CDR3 protein: CASSIGGNTEAFF

clone size: NA
D gene: TRBD1
J gene: TRBJ1-1
V gene: TRBV2
CDR3 DNA: TGTGCCAGCAGTGTCGACAGGGTGAACACTGAAGCTTTCTTT
CDR3 protein: CASSVDRVNTEAFF

clone size: NA
D gene: NA
J gene: TRBJ2-2
V gene: TRBV29-1
CDR3 DNA: TGCAGCGTTGGACAGCCCGCGAACACCGGGGAGCTGTTTTTT
CDR3 protein: CSVGQPANTGELFF

clone size: NA
D gene: TRBD1
J gene: TRBJ2-1
V gene: TRBV7-9
CDR3 DNA: TGTGCCAGCAGCGCCCGACAGGGGTCCTACAATGAGCAGTTCTTC
CDR3 protein: CASSARQGSYNEQFF

clone size: NA
D gene: NA
J gene: TRBJ2-7
V gene: TRBV7-2
CDR3 DNA: TGTGCCAGCAGCTCCCTGCGCAGGTCTACCTACGAGCAGTACTTC
CDR3 protein: CASSSLRRSTYEQYF

clone size: NA
D gene: NA
J gene: TRBJ2-7
V gene: TRBV5-4
CDR3 DNA: TGTGCCAGCAGCCGTGACGGGGCAGGAGTTTACGAGCAGTACTTC
CDR3 protein: CASSRDGAGVYEQYF

clone size: NA
D gene: NA
J gene: TRBJ2-7
V gene: TRBV7-2
CDR3 DNA: TGTGCCAGCAGCTTAGGAACCGGGACCATCTACGAGCAGTACTTC
CDR3 protein: CASSLGTGTIYEQYF

clone size: NA
D gene: NA
J gene: TRBJ1-1
V gene: TRBV29-1
CDR3 DNA: TGCAGCGTTGTATCCACTGAAGCTTTCTTT
CDR3 protein: CSVVSTEAFF

clone size: few
D gene: NA
J gene: TRBJ1-1
V gene: TRBV28
CDR3 DNA: TGTGCCAGCACCAAACGGCCCCGGGACACTGAAGCTTTCTTT
CDR3 protein: CASTKRPRDTEAFF

clone size: NA
D gene: NA
J gene: TRBJ1-4
V gene: TRBV10-3
CDR3 DNA: TGTGCCATCAGTGAGCGGGCAGGGGAGGGCGAAAAACTGTTTTTT
CDR3 protein: CAISERAGEGEKLFF

clone size: NA
D gene: NA
J gene: TRBJ1-2
V gene: TRBV2
CDR3 DNA: TGTGCCAGCAGGTCCCCGGGGGTGGCCTATGGCTACACCTTC
CDR3 protein: CASRSPGVAYGYTF

clone size: NA
D gene: NA
J gene: TRBJ2-7
V gene: TRBV4-3
CDR3 DNA: TGCGCCAGCAGCCAGGCGACAGAATACGAGCAGTACTTC
CDR3 protein: CASSQATEYEQYF

clone size: NA
D gene: TRBD2
J gene: TRBJ2-1
V gene: TRBV14
CDR3 DNA: TGTGCCAGCAGCCGAGGGACTAGCGTTTACAATGAGCAGTTCTTC
CDR3 protein: CASSRGTSVYNEQFF

clone size: NA
D gene: NA
J gene: TRBJ2-7
V gene: TRBV9
CDR3 DNA: TGTGCCAGCAGCGTCGACACCGGCGGGGACGAGCAGTACTTC
CDR3 protein: CASSVDTGGDEQYF

clone size: NA
D gene: NA
J gene: TRBJ2-7
V gene: TRBV28
CDR3 DNA: TGTGCCAGCTCATCCGGGGGTGACCTCTCCAACGAGCAGTACTTC
CDR3 protein: CASSSGGDLSNEQYF

clone size: NA
D gene: NA
J gene: TRBJ1-5
V gene: TRBV11-3
CDR3 DNA: TGTGCCAGCAGCTGTCAGCCCCAGCATTTT
CDR3 protein: CASSCQPQHF

clone size: NA
D gene: TRBD1
J gene: TRBJ2-2
V gene: TRBV11-1
CDR3 DNA: TGTGCCAGCAGCTTTGGGACAGGGGTCACCGGGGAGCTGTTTTTT
CDR3 protein: CASSFGTGVTGELFF

clone size: once
D gene: NA
J gene: TRBJ1-1
V gene: TRBV30
CDR3 DNA: TGTGCCTGGAGTCAGGAAAGGGGGGGGACTGGAGCATTCTTT
CDR3 protein: CAWSQERGGTGAFF

clone size: NA
D gene: NA
J gene: TRBJ1-5
V gene: TRBV30
CDR3 DNA: TGTGCCTGGAGGGCCCGGGGGGATCTACTCAATCAGCCCCAGCATTTT
CDR3 protein: CAWRARGDLLNQPQHF

clone size: NA
D gene: TRBD2
J gene: TRBJ2-5
V gene: TRBV28
CDR3 DNA: TGTGCCAGCAGTTCCCGGGAGGGACTAGCGGGACAACTTCAAGAGACCCAGTACTTC
CDR3 protein: CASSSREGLAGQLQETQYF

clone size: NA
D gene: NA
J gene: TRBJ1-5
V gene: TRBV18
CDR3 DNA: TGTGCCAGCTCAACCGAAGGCGCTAGGCCCCAGCATTTT
CDR3 protein: CASSTEGARPQHF

clone size: NA
D gene: NA
J gene: TRBJ1-2
V gene: TRBV6-6
CDR3 DNA: TGTGCCAGCAGACCGGGAGGTGGCCGAGGCTACACCTTC
CDR3 protein: CASRPGGGRGYTF

clone size: NA
D gene: NA
J gene: TRBJ1-1
V gene: TRBV28
CDR3 DNA: TGTGCCAGCAGTTTATCGAGGAGGGCAGTGGAAGCTTTCTTT
CDR3 protein: CASSLSRRAVEAFF

clone size: NA
D gene: NA
J gene: TRBJ2-7
V gene: TRBV5-6
CDR3 DNA: TGTGCCAGCAGCTTGTGGGCCTACGAGCAGTACTTC
CDR3 protein: CASSLWAYEQYF

clone size: NA
D gene: TRBD2
J gene: TRBJ2-1
V gene: TRBV7-8
CDR3 DNA: TGTGCCAGCAGCGCTACTAGCGGATACAATGAGCAGTTCTTC
CDR3 protein: CASSATSGYNEQFF

clone size: NA
D gene: NA
J gene: TRBJ2-2
V gene: TRBV5-5
CDR3 DNA: TGTGCCAGCAGCTTCGGAAACGCTAACACCGGGGAGCTGTTTTTT
CDR3 protein: CASSFGNANTGELFF

clone size: NA
D gene: TRBD1
J gene: TRBJ2-1
V gene: TRBV11-3
CDR3 DNA: TGTGCCAGCAGCCGAAAGGGACAGGGGGCTAATGAGCAGTTCTTC
CDR3 protein: CASSRKGQGANEQFF